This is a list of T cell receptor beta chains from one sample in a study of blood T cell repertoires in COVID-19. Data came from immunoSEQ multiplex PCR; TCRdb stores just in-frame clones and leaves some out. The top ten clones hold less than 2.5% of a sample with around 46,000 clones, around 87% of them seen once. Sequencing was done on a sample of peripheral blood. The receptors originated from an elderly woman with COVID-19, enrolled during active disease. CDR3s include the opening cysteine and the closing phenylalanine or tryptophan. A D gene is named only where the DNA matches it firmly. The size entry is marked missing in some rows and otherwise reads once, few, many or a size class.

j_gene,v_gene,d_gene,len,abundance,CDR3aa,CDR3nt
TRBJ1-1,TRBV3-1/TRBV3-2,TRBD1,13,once,CASSPRQGTEAFF,TGTGCCAGCAGCCCGAGACAGGGGACTGAAGCTTTCTTT
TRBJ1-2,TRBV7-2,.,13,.,CASSLASRGGYTF,TGTGCCAGCAGCTTAGCCAGTAGGGGTGGCTACACCTTC
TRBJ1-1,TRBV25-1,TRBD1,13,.,CASSKTGGTEAFF,TGTGCCAGCAGTAAGACAGGGGGCACTGAAGCTTTCTTT
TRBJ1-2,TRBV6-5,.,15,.,CASSYWGRAKDGYTF,TGTGCCAGCAGTTACTGGGGGCGGGCCAAGGATGGCTACACCTTC
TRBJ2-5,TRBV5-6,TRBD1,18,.,CASSLEGQGRGQQETQYF,TGTGCCAGCAGCCTTGAAGGACAGGGGAGGGGACAACAAGAGACCCAGTACTTC
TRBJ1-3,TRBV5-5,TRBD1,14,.,CASSLRQGAEDIYF,TGTGCCAGCAGCCTCAGACAGGGTGCCGAAGATATATATTTT
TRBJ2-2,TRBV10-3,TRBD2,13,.,CAISGSATGELFF,TGTGCCATTAGCGGGAGTGCAACCGGGGAGCTGTTTTTT
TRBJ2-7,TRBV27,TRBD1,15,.,CASSSAGTGSYEQYF,TGTGCCAGCAGTTCCGCCGGGACAGGGTCTTACGAGCAGTACTTC
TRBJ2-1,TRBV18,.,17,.,CASSPPLGGSAYNEQFF,TGTGCCAGCTCACCACCCCTTGGGGGGTCGGCCTACAATGAGCAGTTCTTC
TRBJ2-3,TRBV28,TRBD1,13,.,CASSDRVPDTQYF,TGTGCCAGCAGTGACAGGGTGCCAGATACGCAGTATTTT
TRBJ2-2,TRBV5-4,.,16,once,CASSLVGRERTGELFF,TGTGCCAGCAGCTTGGTTGGGCGGGAAAGGACCGGGGAGCTGTTTTTT
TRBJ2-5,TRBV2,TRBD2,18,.,CASGGGSGGTQPQETQYF,TGTGCCAGCGGCGGGGGTAGCGGGGGGACGCAGCCCCAAGAGACCCAGTACTTC
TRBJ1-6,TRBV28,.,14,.,CASRMGGYNSPLHF,TGTGCCAGCAGGATGGGAGGGTATAATTCACCCCTCCACTTT
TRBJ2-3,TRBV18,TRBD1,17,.,CASSPRLTGGGTDTQYF,TGTGCCAGCTCACCTAGATTGACAGGGGGCGGCACAGATACGCAGTATTTT
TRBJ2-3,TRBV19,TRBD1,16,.,CASMPRPGQTTDTQYF,TGTGCCAGTATGCCGCGACCGGGACAGACGACAGATACGCAGTATTTT
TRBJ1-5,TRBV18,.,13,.,CASSQGSNQPQHF,TGTGCCAGCTCACAGGGGAGCAATCAGCCCCAGCATTTT
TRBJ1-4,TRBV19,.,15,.,CASSMTSNANEKLFF,TGTGCCAGTAGTATGACAAGTAATGCAAATGAAAAACTGTTTTTT
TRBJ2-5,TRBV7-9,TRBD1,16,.,CASSLAPGRGRETQYF,TGTGCCAGCAGCTTAGCGCCGGGCAGGGGGCGAGAGACCCAGTACTTC
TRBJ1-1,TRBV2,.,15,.,CASRRRTESNTEAFF,TGTGCCAGCAGGAGGAGGACAGAGTCGAACACTGAAGCTTTCTTT
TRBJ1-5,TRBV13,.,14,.,CASSLRARNQPQHF,TGTGCCAGCAGCTTGAGGGCCAGGAATCAGCCCCAGCATTTT
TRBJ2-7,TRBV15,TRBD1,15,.,CATSRAGQGTYEQYF,TGTGCCACCAGCAGAGCGGGACAGGGTACCTACGAGCAGTACTTC
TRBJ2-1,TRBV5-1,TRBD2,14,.,CASTLAGGYNEQFF,TGCGCCAGCACTCTAGCGGGGGGCTACAATGAGCAGTTCTTC
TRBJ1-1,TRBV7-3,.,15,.,CASSLVPLGGTEAFF,TGTGCCAGCAGCCTCGTCCCTCTCGGCGGGACTGAAGCTTTCTTT
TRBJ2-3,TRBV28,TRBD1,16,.,CASSRGDRGTTDTQYF,TGTGCCAGCAGCAGGGGGGACAGGGGGACCACAGATACGCAGTATTTT
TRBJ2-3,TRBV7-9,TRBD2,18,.,CASSPRTSGKGGTDTQYF,TGTGCCAGCAGCCCGCGGACTAGCGGGAAAGGGGGCACAGATACGCAGTATTTT
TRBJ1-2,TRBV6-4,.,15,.,CASSEEAGRNYGYTF,TGTGCCAGCAGTGAAGAGGCAGGGCGTAACTATGGCTACACCTTC
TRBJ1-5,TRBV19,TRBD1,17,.,CASSIAGGAGGYQPQHF,TGTGCCAGTAGTATCGCAGGGGGCGCAGGGGGGTATCAGCCCCAGCATTTT
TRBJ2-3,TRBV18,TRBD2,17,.,CASSQTQAGGYSDTQYF,TGTGCCAGCTCACAGACGCAAGCGGGAGGGTACTCAGATACGCAGTATTTT
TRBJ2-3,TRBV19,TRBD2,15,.,CASSGLAINTDTQYF,TGTGCCAGTAGTGGACTAGCGATAAACACAGATACGCAGTATTTT
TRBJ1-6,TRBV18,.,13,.,CASYGGVNSPLHF,TGTGCCAGCTACGGGGGAGTCAATTCACCCCTCCACTTT
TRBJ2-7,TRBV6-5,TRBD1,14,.,CASTRQGTPYEQYF,TGTGCCAGCACCAGACAGGGCACGCCTTACGAGCAGTACTTC
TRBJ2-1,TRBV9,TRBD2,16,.,CASRETDGGAVNEQFF,TGTGCCAGCAGAGAGACCGACGGGGGGGCAGTCAATGAGCAGTTCTTC
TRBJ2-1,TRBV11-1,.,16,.,CASSPIERGRYNEQFF,TGTGCCAGCAGCCCTATCGAGCGTGGGAGGTACAATGAGCAGTTCTTC
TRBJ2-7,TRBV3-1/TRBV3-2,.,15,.,CASSQVDRDFPRQYF,TGTGCCAGCAGCCAAGTTGACCGGGATTTTCCTCGGCAGTACTTC
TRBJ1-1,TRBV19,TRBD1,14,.,CASSDRTGNTEAFF,TGTGCCAGTAGTGACCGGACAGGCAACACTGAAGCTTTCTTT
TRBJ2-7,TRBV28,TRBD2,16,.,CASSLGGVAGGNEQYF,TGTGCCAGCAGTTTAGGGGGGGTAGCGGGAGGAAACGAGCAGTACTTC
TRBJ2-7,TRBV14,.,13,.,CASSRGGAYEQYF,TGTGCCAGCAGCCGGGGCGGGGCCTACGAGCAGTACTTC
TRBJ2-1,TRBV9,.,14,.,CASSPSRKGGEQFF,TGTGCCAGCAGCCCCTCCCGTAAGGGGGGGGAGCAGTTCTTC
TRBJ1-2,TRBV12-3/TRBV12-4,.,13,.,CASREQGMGGYTF,TGTGCCAGCAGGGAACAGGGAATGGGAGGCTACACCTTC
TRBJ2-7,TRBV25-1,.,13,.,CASSARTAYEQYF,TGTGCCAGCAGTGCCCGGACAGCTTACGAGCAGTACTTC
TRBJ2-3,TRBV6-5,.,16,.,CASSYGGLHGTDTQYF,TGTGCCAGCAGTTACGGGGGCCTACACGGCACAGATACGCAGTATTTT
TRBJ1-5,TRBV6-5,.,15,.,CASSPRGGNNQPQHF,TGTGCCAGCAGCCCGCGGGGGGGGAACAATCAGCCCCAGCATTTT
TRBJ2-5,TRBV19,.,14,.,CASSQIRGQETQYF,TGTGCCAGTAGTCAGATCCGGGGGCAAGAGACCCAGTACTTC
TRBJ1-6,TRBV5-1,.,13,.,CASSLDVGGALHF,TGCGCCAGCAGCTTGGACGTCGGAGGGGCCCTCCACTTT
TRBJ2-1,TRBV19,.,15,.,CASTPRGSGKGEQFF,TGTGCCAGTACCCCAAGGGGAAGTGGGAAAGGAGAGCAGTTCTTC
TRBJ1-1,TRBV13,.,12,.,CASSPEESEAFF,TGTGCCAGCAGCCCCGAGGAATCTGAAGCTTTCTTT
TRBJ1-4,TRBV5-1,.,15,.,CASSPQGTSREKLFF,TGCGCCAGCAGCCCCCAAGGGACAAGCCGTGAAAAACTGTTTTTT
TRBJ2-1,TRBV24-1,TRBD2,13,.,CATSEAGGNEQFF,TGTGCCACCAGTGAGGCGGGGGGCAATGAGCAGTTCTTC
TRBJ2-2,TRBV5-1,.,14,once,CASSLAGVSGELFF,TGCGCCAGCAGCTTGGCAGGGGTTTCCGGGGAGCTGTTTTTT
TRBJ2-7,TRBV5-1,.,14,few,CASSLFAGAYEQYF,TGCGCCAGCAGCTTGTTTGCAGGTGCCTACGAGCAGTACTTC
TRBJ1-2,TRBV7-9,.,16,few,CASSLGGLQANYGYTF,TGTGCCAGCAGCTTAGGGGGCTTACAGGCTAACTATGGCTACACCTTC
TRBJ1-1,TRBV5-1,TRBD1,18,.,CASSLPSGTGGSLTEAFF,TGCGCCAGCAGCTTGCCCAGCGGGACAGGGGGAAGTTTGACTGAAGCTTTCTTT
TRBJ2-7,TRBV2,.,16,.,CASRDFLPPSSYEQYF,TGTGCCAGCCGTGACTTCCTCCCCCCCTCCTCCTACGAGCAGTACTTC
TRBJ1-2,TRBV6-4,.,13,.,CASSLSPNYGYTF,TGTGCCAGCAGTCTTAGCCCTAACTATGGCTACACCTTC
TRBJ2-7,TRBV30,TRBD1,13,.,CASSPGQGWEQYF,TGTGCCTCCTCCCCGGGACAGGGCTGGGAGCAGTACTTC
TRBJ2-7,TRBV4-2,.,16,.,CASSGSGGAGWYEQYF,TGTGCCAGCAGCGGCTCGGGGGGCGCGGGGTGGTACGAGCAGTACTTC
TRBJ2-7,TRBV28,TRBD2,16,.,CASRRTSGRALGEQYF,TGTGCCAGCAGAAGGACTAGCGGGAGGGCTCTGGGGGAGCAGTACTTC
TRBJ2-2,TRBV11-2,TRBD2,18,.,CASSLRSGGRTNTGELFF,TGTGCCAGCAGCTTACGTAGCGGGGGGCGAACGAACACCGGGGAGCTGTTTTTT
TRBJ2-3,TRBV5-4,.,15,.,CASSRGGLSTDTQYF,TGTGCCAGCAGTCGTGGCGGGCTTAGCACAGATACGCAGTATTTT